The T cell receptor beta chain under discussion was sequenced for a study of read filtering for tumor transcriptome and immune sequencing. On the study more broadly: DNase treatment preceded whole-transcriptome library preparation. Regarding the study as a whole: In IR-seq, single-read clonotypes were around four fifths of clonotypes but around 3.4% of reads. Compared with RNA-seq, IR-seq gave much higher clonotype depth and reliability. The sorted CD138-negative fraction was a mixed bone marrow immune population, not purified T cells.

CDR3 length equals 19 residues. The V gene end was trimmed by 0 bases and the J gene end by 6 bases; junction bases not matched to a gene: 17. Germline assignment: CDR1 MNHEY and CDR2 SVGAGI. Note on this clonotype: Its cognate antigen is unknown.

This library used roughly 0.4 ug RNA and molecular barcoded adaptors spanning alpha/delta and beta/gamma chains. MiXCR, applied by TCRdb to the reads, yields one record per CDR3 protein. The sample has tens of thousands of distinct CDR3 sequences, 20% to 25% seen once; the top ten hold 17%. The receptor was derived from a donor aged 40 or over with multiple myeloma. Source material: a population of CD138-negative cells sorted from bone marrow. The chain links TRBV6-5 to TRBJ2-3, with 8 bases identical to TRBD2. CDR3 residues: CASSYSNFGPGGVDDTQYF. DNA of the CDR3: TGTGCCAGCAGTTACTCGAATTTCGGCCCGGGAGGGGTGGATGATACGCAGTATTTT.